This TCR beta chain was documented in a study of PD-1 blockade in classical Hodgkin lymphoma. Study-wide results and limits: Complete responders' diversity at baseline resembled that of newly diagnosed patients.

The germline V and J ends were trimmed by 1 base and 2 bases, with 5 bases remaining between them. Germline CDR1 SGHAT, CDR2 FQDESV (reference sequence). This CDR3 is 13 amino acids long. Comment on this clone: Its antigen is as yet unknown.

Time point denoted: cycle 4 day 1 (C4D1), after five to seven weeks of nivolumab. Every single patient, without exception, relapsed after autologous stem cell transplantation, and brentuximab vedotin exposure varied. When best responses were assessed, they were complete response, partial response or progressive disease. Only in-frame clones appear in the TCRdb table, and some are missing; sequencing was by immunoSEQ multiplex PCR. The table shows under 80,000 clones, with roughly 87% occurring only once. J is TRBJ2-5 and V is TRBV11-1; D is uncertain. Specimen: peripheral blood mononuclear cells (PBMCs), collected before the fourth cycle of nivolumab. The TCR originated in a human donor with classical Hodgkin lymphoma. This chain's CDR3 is CASSLDLQETQYF. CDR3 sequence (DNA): TGTGCCAGCAGCTTAGACCTACAAGAGACCCAGTACTTC.